Presented here are 9 T cell receptor beta chains from one specimen sequenced in a study of T cells in Graves' hyperthyroidism and ophthalmopathy. It was RNA transcripts that yielded the amplified TCR beta CDR3 regions. RT-PCR in the first round (using the HTBI primer set) targeted the TCR CDR3. TCRdb re-called the multiplex PCR reads through MiXCR, storing one row per CDR3 protein. The table lists 200,000 to 250,000 distinct CDR3 sequences, approximately 16% of them singletons. The sequencing input was blood. Source of these receptors: a woman aged 45-65 years with Graves' hyperthyroidism.

The genes are TRBV12-5 and TRBJ1-1; D unclear. The CDR3 length is 11 residues. The germline gives CDR1 LGHNT, CDR2 FRNRAP. Trimming left V 2 bases short and J 11 bases short, with 9 bases between. In DNA form, the CDR3 reads TGTGCTAGTGGTTTGAAGACCCGGGCTTTCTTT. It specifies CASGLKTRAFF.

This clonotype appeared many times. The germline gene is not matched at one end of the junction; a read error may be the cause. The chain employs TRBV7-9 and TRBJ2-5; 9 bases line up with TRBD2. The CDR3 runs to 14 residues. Germline CDR1 SEHNR, CDR2 FQNEAQ (reference sequence). The CDR3 nucleotides are TGTGCCAGCAGCCTAGCGGGACTGGCAGAGACCCAGTACTTC. Protein: CASSLAGLAETQYF.

The rearrangement uses TRBV6-1 and TRBJ2-3; 8 bases line up with TRBD2. The CDR3 contains 12 residues. V was clipped by 8 bases and J by 6 bases; unmatched bases: 4. Germline assignment: CDR1 MNHNS and CDR2 SASEGT. The CDR3 loop is CASGGRRDTQYF. The CDR3 coding sequence is TGTGCCAGCGGCGGGAGGAGGGATACGCAGTATTTT.

This clonotype occurred many times. The V gene is TRBV13, the J gene TRBJ2-7, with a tentative D call TRBD2 (6 bases). Germline CDR1 reads PRHDT; CDR2 reads FYEKMQ (reference sequence). Deletions cut 5 bases from V and 3 bases from J, with 14 bases between. This CDR3 is 14 amino acids long. The CDR3: CASSPRTKLYEQYF. DNA for the CDR3: TGTGCCAGCAGCCCACGGACTAAACTCTACGAGCAGTACTTC.

This clonotype was counted many times. The chain uses TRBV18 and TRBJ2-3; unclear D gene. The CDR3 sequence is 15 residues long. Trimming took off 2 bases at V and 2 bases at J, with 11 bases between the two ends. Per germline, CDR1 KGHSH and CDR2 LQKENI. CDR3 sequence: CASSPGKSATDTQYF. CDR3 nucleotides: TGTGCCAGCTCACCAGGTAAAAGCGCCACAGATACGCAGTATTTT.

This clonotype was recorded at least ten times. V is TRBV11-3 and J is TRBJ2-3; no firm D call. V was trimmed by 8 bases and J by 0 bases, leaving 12 bases between them. This CDR3 spans 14 amino acids. The germline CDR1 and CDR2 sequences are SGHNT and YENEEA. DNA for the CDR3: TGTGCCAGCTCGGGCTTCTGGAGCACAGATACGCAGTATTTT. Protein product: CASSGFWSTDTQYF. The variable domain in full, with the rest retrieved from reference TRBV11-3 and TRBJ2-3, is EAGVVQSPRYKIIEKKQPVAFWCNPISGHNTLYWYLQNLGQGPELLIRYENEEAVDDSQLPKDRFSAERLKGVDSTLKIQPAELGDSAVYLCASSGFWSTDTQYFGPGTRLTVL.

This clonotype was observed a few times. J is TRBJ1-5 and V is TRBV19; D not resolved. The V gene lost 0 bases and the J gene lost 0 bases, with 12 bases spanning the gap. The CDR3 loop spans 17 amino acids. The V gene's germline CDR1 is LNHDA and CDR2 SQIVND (reference sequence). The CDR3 coding sequence is TGTGCCAGTAGTATAGATCTATCGATCGTTAGCAATCAGCCCCAGCATTTT. Translated, it gives CASSIDLSIVSNQPQHF.

This clonotype showed up many times. V usage is TRBV3-1 and J usage is TRBJ1-1; 9 bases align to TRBD1. Germline lookup yields CDR1 LGHDT and CDR2 YNNKEL (reference sequence). V dropped 2 bases and J dropped 7; count of bases not matched to a gene: 20. The CDR3 spans 19 residues. CDR3 sequence (DNA): TGTGCCAGCAGCCAACCCAACAAGGGGAGGGGACAGGGATCCCTTGAAGCTTTCTTT. Its translation is CASSQPNKGRGQGSLEAFF. The variable domain in full, with the rest retrieved from reference TRBV3-1 and TRBJ1-1, is DTAVSQTPKYLVTQMGNDKSIKCEQNLGHDTMYWYKQDSKKFLKIMFSYNNKELIINETVPNRFSPKSPDKAHLNLHINSLELGDSAVYFCASSQPNKGRGQGSLEAFFGQGTRLTVV.

This clonotype occurred many times. The V and J genes are TRBV27 and TRBJ2-5; 7 bases agree with TRBD1. Germline loops: CDR1 MNHEY, CDR2 SMNVEV (reference sequence). The CDR3 extends over 17 amino acids. Trimming at V came to 2 bases and at J to 2 bases, leaving 11 bases not matched to a gene. The CDR3: CASSLHEGGVGQETQYF. CDR3 nucleotides: TGTGCCAGCAGTTTACATGAAGGGGGCGTCGGGCAAGAGACCCAGTACTTC.